This T cell receptor beta chain is from a study of metastatic and nonmetastatic thyroid tumors. Study context: The authors compared repertoires across blood and tumor or nodule tissue from malignant and benign thyroid patients.

The V gene lost 3 bases and the J gene lost 8 bases, with 16 bases spanning the gap. Looked up from germline, CDR1 is MDHEN and CDR2 is SYDVKM. The CDR3 has 14 residues. Thyroid surgery was preceded by no treatment in any patient. For this clone: What it recognizes is unknown.

Study-level points and caveats: For both blood and tumor, malignant thyroid tumors reportedly showed significantly higher TCR beta diversity than benign nodules did.

Original processing notes: It was from CDR3 differences across clinicopathological groups that a distant-metastasis classifier for papillary thyroid cancer was built. TCRdb called clones again from the PCR reads with MiXCR. TCRdb assigned the V and J calls; the authors' analysis was not used. There are some 20,000 clones in the sample; over 25% occur only once, and under 25% lies in the top ten. Sequencing was performed on adjacent normal tissue. The V and J genes are TRBV28 and TRBJ1-2; the D is unclear. This TCR was recovered from a female donor with papillary thyroid cancer or a benign thyroid nodule (not recorded which). Some clones in this sample may be carry-over from other donors' samples. The CDR3 DNA reads TGTGCCAGCAGTTTGTTCGGGAAGGCGGGGGGCTACACCTTC. The encoded protein is CASSLFGKAGGYTF.